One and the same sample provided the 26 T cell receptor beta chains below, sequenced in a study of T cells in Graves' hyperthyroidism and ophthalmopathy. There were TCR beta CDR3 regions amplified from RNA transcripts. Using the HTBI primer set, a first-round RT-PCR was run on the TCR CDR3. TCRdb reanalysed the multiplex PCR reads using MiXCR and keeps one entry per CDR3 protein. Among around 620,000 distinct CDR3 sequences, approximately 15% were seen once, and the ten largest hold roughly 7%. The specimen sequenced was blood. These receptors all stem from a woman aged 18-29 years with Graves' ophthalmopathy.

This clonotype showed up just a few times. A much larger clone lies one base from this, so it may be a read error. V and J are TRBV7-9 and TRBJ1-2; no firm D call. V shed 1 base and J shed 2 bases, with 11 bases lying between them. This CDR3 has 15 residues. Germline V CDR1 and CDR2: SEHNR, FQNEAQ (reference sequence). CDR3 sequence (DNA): TGTGCCAGCAGCTTAGGAGCGGCGGTCAACTATGGCTACACCTTC. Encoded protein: CASSLGAAVNYGYTF.

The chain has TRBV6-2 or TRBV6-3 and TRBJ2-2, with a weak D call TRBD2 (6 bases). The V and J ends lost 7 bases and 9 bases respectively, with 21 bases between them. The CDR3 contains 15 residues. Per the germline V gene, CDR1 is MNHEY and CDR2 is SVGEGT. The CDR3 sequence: CASKEGLRGHRELFF. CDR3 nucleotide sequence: TGTGCCAGCAAAGAGGGCTTGCGGGGCCACCGGGAGCTGTTTTTT.

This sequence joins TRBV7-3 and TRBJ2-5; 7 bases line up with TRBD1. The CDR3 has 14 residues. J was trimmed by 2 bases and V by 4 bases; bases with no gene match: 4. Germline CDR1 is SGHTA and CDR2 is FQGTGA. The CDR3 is CASSSQGVQETQYF. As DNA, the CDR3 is TGTGCCAGCAGCTCGCAGGGGGTTCAAGAGACCCAGTACTTC.

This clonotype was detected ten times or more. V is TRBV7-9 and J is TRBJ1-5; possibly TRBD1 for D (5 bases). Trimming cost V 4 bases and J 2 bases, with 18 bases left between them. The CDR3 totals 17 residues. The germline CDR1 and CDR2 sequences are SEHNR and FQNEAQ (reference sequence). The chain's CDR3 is CASSSSSGGPGNQPQHF. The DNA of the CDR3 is TGTGCCAGCAGCTCCAGCTCGGGGGGTCCCGGCAATCAGCCCCAGCATTTT.

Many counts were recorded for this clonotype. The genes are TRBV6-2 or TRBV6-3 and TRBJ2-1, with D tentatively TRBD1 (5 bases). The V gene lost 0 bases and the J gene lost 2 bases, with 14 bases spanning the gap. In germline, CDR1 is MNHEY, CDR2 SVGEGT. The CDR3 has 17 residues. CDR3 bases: TGTGCCAGCAGTTACTCAATAGGGGCGGAAACCTACAATGAGCAGTTCTTC. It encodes CASSYSIGAETYNEQFF.

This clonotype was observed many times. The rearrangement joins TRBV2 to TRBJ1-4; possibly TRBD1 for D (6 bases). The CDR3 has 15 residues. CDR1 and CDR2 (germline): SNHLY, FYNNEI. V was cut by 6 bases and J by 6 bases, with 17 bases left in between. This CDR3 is CASSVSPRGDEKLFF. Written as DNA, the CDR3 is TGTGCCAGCAGCGTATCCCCCAGGGGCGATGAAAAACTGTTTTTT.

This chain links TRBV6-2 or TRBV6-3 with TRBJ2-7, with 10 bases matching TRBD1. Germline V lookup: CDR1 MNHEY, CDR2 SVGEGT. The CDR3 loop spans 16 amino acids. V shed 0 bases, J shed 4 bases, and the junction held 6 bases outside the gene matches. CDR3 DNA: TGTGCCAGCAGTTACTCGATAGGGACAGGGGTGTACGAGCAGTACTTC. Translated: CASSYSIGTGVYEQYF.

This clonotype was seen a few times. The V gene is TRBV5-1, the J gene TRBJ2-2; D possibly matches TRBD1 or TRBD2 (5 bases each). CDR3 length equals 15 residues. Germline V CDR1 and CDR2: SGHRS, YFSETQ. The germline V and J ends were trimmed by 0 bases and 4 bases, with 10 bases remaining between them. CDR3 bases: TGCGCCAGCAGCTTGGTTGCAGGGAGCACCGGGGAGCTGTTTTTT. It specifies CASSLVAGSTGELFF.

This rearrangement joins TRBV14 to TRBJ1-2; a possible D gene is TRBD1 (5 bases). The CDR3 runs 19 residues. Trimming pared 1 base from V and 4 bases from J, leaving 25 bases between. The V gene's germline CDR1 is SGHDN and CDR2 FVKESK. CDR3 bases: TGTGCCAGCAGCCAAGTTTCAGTAGCCGGGGGGAATCGTCTCTATGGCTACACCTTC. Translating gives CASSQVSVAGGNRLYGYTF.

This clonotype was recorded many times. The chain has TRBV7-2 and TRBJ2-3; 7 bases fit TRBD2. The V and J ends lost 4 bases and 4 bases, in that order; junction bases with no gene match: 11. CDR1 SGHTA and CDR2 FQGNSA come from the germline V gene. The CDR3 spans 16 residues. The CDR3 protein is CASSSVPAGDPDTQYF. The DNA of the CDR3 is TGTGCCAGCAGCTCCGTCCCTGCGGGAGACCCAGATACGCAGTATTTT.

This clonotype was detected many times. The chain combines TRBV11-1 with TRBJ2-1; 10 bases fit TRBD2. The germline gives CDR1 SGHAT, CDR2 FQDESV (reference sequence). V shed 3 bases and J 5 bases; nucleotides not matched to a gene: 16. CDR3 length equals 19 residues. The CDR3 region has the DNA TGTGCCAGCAGCTTTTTAACCAGCGGGAGGGCCTTGGCGAACAATGAGCAGTTCTTC. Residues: CASSFLTSGRALANNEQFF.

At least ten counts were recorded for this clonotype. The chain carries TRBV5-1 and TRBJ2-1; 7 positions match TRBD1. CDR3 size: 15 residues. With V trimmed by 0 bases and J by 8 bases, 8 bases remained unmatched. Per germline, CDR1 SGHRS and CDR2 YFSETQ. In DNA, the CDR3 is TGCGCCAGCAGCTTGGTGGGGACAGCGATTGATGAGCAGTTCTTC. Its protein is CASSLVGTAIDEQFF.

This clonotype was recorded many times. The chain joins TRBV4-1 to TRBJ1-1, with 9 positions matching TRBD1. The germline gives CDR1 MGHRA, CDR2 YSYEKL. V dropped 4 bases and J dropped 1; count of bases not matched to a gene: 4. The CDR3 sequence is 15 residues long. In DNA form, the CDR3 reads TGCGCCAGCAGCCCACGGACAGGGGCGAACACTGAAGCTTTCTTT. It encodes CASSPRTGANTEAFF.

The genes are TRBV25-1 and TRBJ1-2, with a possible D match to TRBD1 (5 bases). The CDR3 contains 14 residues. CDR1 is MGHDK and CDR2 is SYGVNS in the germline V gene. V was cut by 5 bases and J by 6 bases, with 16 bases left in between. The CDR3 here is CASSLTGTRNGYTF. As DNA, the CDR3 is TGTGCCAGCAGTTTAACCGGGACCCGAAATGGCTACACCTTC.

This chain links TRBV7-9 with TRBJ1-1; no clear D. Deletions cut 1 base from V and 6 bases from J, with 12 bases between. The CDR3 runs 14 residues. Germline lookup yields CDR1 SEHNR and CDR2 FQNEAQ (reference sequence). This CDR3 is CASSLGTSGAEAFF. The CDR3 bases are TGTGCCAGCAGCTTAGGGACTAGCGGGGCTGAAGCTTTCTTT.

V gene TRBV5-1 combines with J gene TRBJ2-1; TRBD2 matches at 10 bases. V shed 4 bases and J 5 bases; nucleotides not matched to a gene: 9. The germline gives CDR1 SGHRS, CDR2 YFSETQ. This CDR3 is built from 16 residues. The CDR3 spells CASSRAGLAPNNEQFF. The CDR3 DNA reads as TGCGCCAGCAGCCGCGCGGGACTAGCGCCCAACAATGAGCAGTTCTTC.

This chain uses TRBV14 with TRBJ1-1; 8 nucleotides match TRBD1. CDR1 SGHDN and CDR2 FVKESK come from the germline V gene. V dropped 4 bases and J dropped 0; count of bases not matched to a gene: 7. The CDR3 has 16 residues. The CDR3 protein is CASSRDRRGMNTEAFF. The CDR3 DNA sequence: TGTGCCAGCAGCCGGGACAGGAGGGGAATGAACACTGAAGCTTTCTTT.

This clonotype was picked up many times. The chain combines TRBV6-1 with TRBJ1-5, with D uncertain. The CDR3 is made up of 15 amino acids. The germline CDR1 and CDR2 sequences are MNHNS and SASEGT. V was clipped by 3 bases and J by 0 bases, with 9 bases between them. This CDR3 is CASSENWSSNQPQHF. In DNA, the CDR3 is TGTGCCAGCAGTGAGAACTGGAGTAGCAATCAGCCCCAGCATTTT.

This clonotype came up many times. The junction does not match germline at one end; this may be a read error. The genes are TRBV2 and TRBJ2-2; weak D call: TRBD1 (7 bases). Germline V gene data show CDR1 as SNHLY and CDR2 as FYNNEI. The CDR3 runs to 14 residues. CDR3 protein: CARRGVSNTGELFF. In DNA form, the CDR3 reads TGTGCCCGCAGGGGGGTTTCGAACACCGGGGAGCTGTTTTTT.

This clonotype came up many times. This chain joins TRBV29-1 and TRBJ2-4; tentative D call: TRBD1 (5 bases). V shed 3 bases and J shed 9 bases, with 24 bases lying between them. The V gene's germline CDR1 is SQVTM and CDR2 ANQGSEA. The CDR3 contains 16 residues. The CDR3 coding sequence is TGCAGCGTTGAGTCTCACCCACGCGCAGGGTACGGCATTCAGTACTTC. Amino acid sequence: CSVESHPRAGYGIQYF.

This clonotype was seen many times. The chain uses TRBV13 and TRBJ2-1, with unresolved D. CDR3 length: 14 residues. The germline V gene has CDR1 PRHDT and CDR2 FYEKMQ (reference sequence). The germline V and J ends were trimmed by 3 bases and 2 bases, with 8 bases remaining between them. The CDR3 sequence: CASSLGAAYNEQFF. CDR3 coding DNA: TGTGCCAGCAGCTTGGGTGCTGCCTACAATGAGCAGTTCTTC.

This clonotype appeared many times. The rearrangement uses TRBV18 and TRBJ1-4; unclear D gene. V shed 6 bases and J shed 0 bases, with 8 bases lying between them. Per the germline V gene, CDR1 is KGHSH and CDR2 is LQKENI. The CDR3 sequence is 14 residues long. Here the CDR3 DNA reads TGTGCCAGCTCTCCCCAGCCAACTAATGAAAAACTGTTTTTT. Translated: CASSPQPTNEKLFF. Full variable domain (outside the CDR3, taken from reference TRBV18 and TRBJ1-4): NAGVMQNPRHLVRRRGQEARLRCSPMKGHSHVYWYRQLPEEGLKFMVYLQKENIIDESGMPKERFSAEFPKEGPSILRIQQVVRGDSAAYFCASSPQPTNEKLFFGSGTQLSVL.

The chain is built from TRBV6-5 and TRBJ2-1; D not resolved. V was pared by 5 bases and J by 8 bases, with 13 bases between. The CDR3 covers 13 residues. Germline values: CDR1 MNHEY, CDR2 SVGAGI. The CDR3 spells CASSLQEPDEQFF. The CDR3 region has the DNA TGTGCCAGCAGTCTCCAAGAACCCGATGAGCAGTTCTTC.

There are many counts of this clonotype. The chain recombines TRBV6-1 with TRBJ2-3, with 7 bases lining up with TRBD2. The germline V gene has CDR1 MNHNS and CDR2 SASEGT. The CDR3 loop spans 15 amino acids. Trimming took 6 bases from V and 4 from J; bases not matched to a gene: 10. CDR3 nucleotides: TGTGCCAGCAGCGTCGGGGCGGGAGTGGCAGATACGCAGTATTTT. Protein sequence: CASSVGAGVADTQYF.

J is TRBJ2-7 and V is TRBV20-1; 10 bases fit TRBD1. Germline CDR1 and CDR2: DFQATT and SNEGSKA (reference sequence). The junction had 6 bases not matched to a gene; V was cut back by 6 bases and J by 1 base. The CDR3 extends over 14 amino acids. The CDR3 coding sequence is TGCAGTGCGTCGACAGGGGGCTTTTCCTACGAGCAGTACTTC. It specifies CSASTGGFSYEQYF.

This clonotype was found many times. CDR3 region: CASSPGTIQETQYF. Here the CDR3 DNA reads TGTGCCAGCAGTCCCGGGACTATTCAAGAGACCCAGTACTTC. The J gene is TRBJ2-5, the V gene TRBV27; 7 bases align to TRBD2. Looked up from germline, CDR1 is MNHEY and CDR2 is SMNVEV (reference sequence). This CDR3 spans 14 amino acids. V dropped 5 bases and J dropped 2; count of bases not matched to a gene: 5.